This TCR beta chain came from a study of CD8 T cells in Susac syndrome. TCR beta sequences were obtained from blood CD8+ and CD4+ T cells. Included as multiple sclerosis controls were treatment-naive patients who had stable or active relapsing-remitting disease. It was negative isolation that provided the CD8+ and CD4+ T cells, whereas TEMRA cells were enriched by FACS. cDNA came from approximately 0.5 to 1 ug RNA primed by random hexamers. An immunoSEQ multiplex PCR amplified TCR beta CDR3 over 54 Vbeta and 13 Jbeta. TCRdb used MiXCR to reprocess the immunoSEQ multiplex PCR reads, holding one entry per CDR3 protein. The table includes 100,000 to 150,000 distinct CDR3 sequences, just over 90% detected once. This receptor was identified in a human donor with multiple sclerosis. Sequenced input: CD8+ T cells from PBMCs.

CDR3 in amino acids: CASSLGQWGDEQFF. DNA of the CDR3: TGTGCCAGTAGTCTGGGACAGTGGGGCGATGAGCAGTTCTTC. The chain employs TRBV19 and TRBJ2-1, with 7 positions matching TRBD1. Germline CDR1 and CDR2: LNHDA and SQIVND (reference sequence). V lost 5 bases to trimming and J lost 8 bases; unmatched junction nucleotides: 9. The CDR3 covers 14 residues.